The 29 T cell receptor beta chains presented below share a single source sample, sequenced in a study of shared clonotypes between healthy human individuals. Generated by immunoSEQ multiplex PCR, the TCRdb table keeps only in-frame clones and is missing some. The sample has roughly 1,100,000 clones, about 75% seen once; the top ten hold roughly 1.4%. Sequencing input: memory CD4+ T cells sorted from blood. Subset denoted: CD45RA-negative fraction. The receptors shown here come from a man younger than 30 in good health.

About this clone: Distinct nucleotide sequences in the sample also encode this CDR3. The chain is built from TRBV2 and TRBJ2-5, with no clear D. This CDR3 spans 13 amino acids. V was cut by 4 bases and J by 1 base, with 7 bases left in between. In germline, CDR1 is SNHLY, CDR2 FYNNEI. CDR3 DNA: TGTGCCAGCAGTGTTCACAGCCAAGAGACCCAGTACTTC. Amino acid sequence: CASSVHSQETQYF.

In this sample, this clone turned up once. This chain links TRBV21-1 with TRBJ1-2. TRBV21-1 is a recognized pseudogene. CDR3 length: 17 residues. CDR3 DNA: TGTGCCAGCAGCAAACGCGGGTCGGAACGGGGGTTTAAGGGCTACACCTTC. It yields the protein CASSKRGSERGFKGYTF.

This CDR3 is CASSTGQGDNSPLHF. CDR3 sequence (DNA): TGTGCCAGCAGCACCGGACAGGGTGATAATTCACCCCTCCACTTT. V and J are TRBV6-5 and TRBJ1-6, with 8 bases lining up with TRBD1. Germline V gene data show CDR1 as MNHEY and CDR2 as SVGAGI. V gave up 6 bases and J gave up 5 bases; unmatched junction bases: 6. This CDR3 contains 15 residues.

A word on this clone: Other DNA sequences of this sample code for an identical CDR3. This sequence joins TRBV20-1 and TRBJ2-5; no firm D call. The CDR3 runs to 10 residues. Germline V gene data show CDR1 as DFQATT and CDR2 as SNEGSKA (reference sequence). V lost 5 bases and J 1 base, leaving 2 bases between the germline ends. In nucleotides, the CDR3 is TGCAGTGCTCTCCAAGAGACCCAGTACTTC. It codes for CSALQETQYF.

The CDR3 protein is CSVASGADTQYF. CDR3 in DNA: TGCAGCGTTGCTAGCGGAGCTGATACGCAGTATTTT. The chain couples TRBV29-1 to TRBJ2-3, with 7 bases fitting TRBD2. CDR3 size: 12 residues. V was pared by 4 bases and J by 6 bases, with 4 bases of the junction left unmatched. Germline lookup yields CDR1 SQVTM and CDR2 ANQGSEA.

This clone appeared once. The rearrangement uses TRBV11-3 and TRBJ2-5; TRBD1 is a possible D gene (6 bases). CDR3 length: 15 amino acids. V was pared by 5 bases and J by 2 bases, with 15 bases between. Germline V lookup: CDR1 SGHNT, CDR2 YENEEA. CDR3 sequence: CASSRRSQGQETQYF. The DNA for the CDR3 is TGTGCCAGCAGCCGCCGTAGTCAGGGGCAAGAGACCCAGTACTTC.

This chain connects TRBV5-6 to TRBJ2-2, with D perhaps matching TRBD2 (6 bases). Germline loops: CDR1 SGHDT, CDR2 YYEEEE. The ends were cut back, 4 bases at V and 2 bases at J, with 12 bases in the middle. The CDR3 sequence is 15 residues long. The CDR3: CASSLGGANTGELFF. The DNA of the CDR3 is TGTGCCAGCAGCCTGGGGGGAGCTAACACCGGGGAGCTGTTTTTT.

This chain connects TRBV5-5 to TRBJ2-5, with D possibly matching TRBD1 (5 bases). The germline V and J ends were trimmed by 0 bases and 3 bases, with 9 bases remaining between them. This CDR3 is built from 14 residues. The germline gives CDR1 SGHKS, CDR2 YYEKEE (reference sequence). CDR3 in DNA: TGTGCCAGCAGCTTGGCCAGGGTGGAAGAGACCCAGTACTTC. Translated: CASSLARVEETQYF.

The V gene is TRBV5-1, the J gene TRBJ2-2; 7 positions match TRBD1. V lost 4 bases, J lost 6 bases, and 6 bases stayed unmatched. This CDR3 has 14 amino acids. From germline, CDR1 is SGHRS and CDR2 YFSETQ. CDR3 in amino acids: CASSSGQVPGELFF. The CDR3 DNA follows: TGCGCCAGCAGCAGCGGACAGGTTCCCGGGGAGCTGTTTTTT.

This clone showed up just a few times. The V and J genes are TRBV27 and TRBJ1-4, with no clear D. Germline CDR1 reads MNHEY; CDR2 reads SMNVEV (reference sequence). V lost 9 bases and J lost 4, with 12 bases in between. The CDR3 is 13 residues long. As DNA, the CDR3 is TGTGCCAGTCGGCTGGCTATTAATGAAAAACTGTTTTTT. It encodes CASRLAINEKLFF.

Here the CDR3 reads CASSLVYTEAFF. As DNA, the CDR3 is TGTGCCAGCAGCTTAGTTTACACTGAAGCTTTCTTT. The gene calls are TRBV11-2 and TRBJ1-1, with D unclear. The CDR3 extends over 12 amino acids. Trimming stripped 1 base from V and 3 bases from J, with 3 bases between. Looked up from germline, CDR1 is SGHAT and CDR2 is FQNNGV.

The chain links TRBV5-1 to TRBJ2-7, with TRBD1 matching over 8 bases. The germline gives CDR1 SGHRS, CDR2 YFSETQ. V gave up 2 bases and J gave up 7 bases; unmatched junction bases: 8. This CDR3 is built from 14 residues. CDR3 sequence (DNA): TGCGCCAGCAGCTTACAGACGACAGGGGAAGAGCAGTACTTC. It is translated as CASSLQTTGEEQYF.

As concerns this clone: A far larger clone is one base from this, pointing to a likely read error. The genes are TRBV7-3 and TRBJ1-2; 9 bases fit TRBD1. Germline V gene data show CDR1 as SGHTA and CDR2 as FQGTGA. The CDR3 has 13 residues. The ends lost 5 bases at V and 4 bases at J; junction bases unmatched: 2. The CDR3 protein is CASSTGQGYGYTF. In DNA, the CDR3 is TGTGCCAGCAGCACGGGACAGGGCTATGGCTACACCTTC.

The DNA of the CDR3 is TGTGCCAGCAGCTTAACTAGCGGGAGTATCGGGGAGCTGTTTTTT. Amino acid sequence: CASSLTSGSIGELFF. The chain uses TRBV11-2 and TRBJ2-2, with 11 bases matching TRBD2. Germline assignment: CDR1 SGHAT and CDR2 FQNNGV. The V segment lost 2 bases and the J segment 7 bases; nucleotides outside the gene matches: 3. CDR3 length equals 15 residues.

This chain uses TRBV28 with TRBJ1-5, with 8 nucleotides matching TRBD1. The CDR3 contains 15 residues. Trimming took 7 bases from V and 1 from J; bases not matched to a gene: 6. CDR1 MDHEN and CDR2 SYDVKM come from the germline V gene. The CDR3 protein is CASMGDRISNQPQHF. DNA of the CDR3: TGTGCCAGCATGGGGGACAGGATAAGCAATCAGCCCCAGCATTTT.

The genes are TRBV30 and TRBJ1-1; 9 bases fit TRBD1. Germline CDR1 is GTSNPN and CDR2 is SVGIG (reference sequence). This CDR3 has 16 residues. Trimming took 4 bases from V and 9 from J; bases not matched to a gene: 18. CDR3 sequence (DNA): TGTGCCTGGACATTTCAGACGACGACAGGGGGGAAGAAAGCTTTCTTT. Its protein product is CAWTFQTTTGGKKAFF.

V and J are TRBV11-3 and TRBJ2-5; D tentatively reads TRBD1 or TRBD2 (5 bases each). Germline CDR1 SGHNT, CDR2 YENEEA. Trimming removed 0 bases at V and 3 bases at J, with 11 bases between. The CDR3 is 15 residues long. CDR3 nucleotide sequence: TGTGCCAGCAGCTTAGAGGGGACGGAAAAAGAGACCCAGTACTTC. Translation: CASSLEGTEKETQYF.

The rearrangement uses TRBV7-2 and TRBJ1-2; D remains unclear. From germline, CDR1 is SGHTA and CDR2 FQGNSA. Between the trimmed V and J ends, which lost 5 bases and 8 bases, there was a span of 15 bases. This CDR3 is built from 13 residues. CDR3 residues: CASSPWTEEGYTF. Here the CDR3 DNA reads TGTGCCAGCAGCCCGTGGACGGAGGAAGGCTACACCTTC.

The J gene is TRBJ2-6, the V gene TRBV5-1; D possibly corresponds to TRBD1 (6 bases). V lost 0 bases to trimming and J lost 3 bases, with 13 bases between them. CDR1 is SGHRS and CDR2 is YFSETQ in the germline V gene. The CDR3 is 17 residues long. The CDR3 region is CASSLEQGSFGANVLTF. CDR3 DNA: TGCGCCAGCAGCTTGGAACAGGGAAGCTTTGGGGCCAACGTCCTGACTTTC.

This clone was recorded a few times. This chain links TRBV4-3 with TRBJ2-2, with 10 bases aligning to TRBD2. Germline V gene sequence: CDR1 LGHNA, CDR2 YSLEER. The CDR3 has 17 amino acids. The V gene end was trimmed by 4 bases and the J gene end by 7 bases; junction bases not matched to a gene: 12. The CDR3 nucleotides are TGCGCCAGCAGCCCAAAAGGGGTAGCGGGAGGCCACGGGGAGCTGTTTTTT. Protein product: CASSPKGVAGGHGELFF.

The V and J genes are TRBV28 and TRBJ2-5; tentatively, D is TRBD2 (6 bases). This CDR3 is 12 amino acids long. Germline loops: CDR1 MDHEN, CDR2 SYDVKM. Trimming stripped 4 bases from V and 7 bases from J, with 10 bases between. DNA for the CDR3: TGTGCCAGCAGTTCCCAGGGAGGGACCCAGTACTTC. Protein: CASSSQGGTQYF. Full variable domain (outside the CDR3, taken from reference TRBV28 and TRBJ2-5): DVKVTQSSRYLVKRTGEKVFLECVQDMDHENMFWYRQDPGLGLRLIYFSYDVKMKEKGDIPEGYSVSREKKERFSLILESASTNQTSMYLCASSSQGGTQYFGPGTRLLVL.

The V gene is TRBV5-4, the J gene TRBJ1-1; tentatively, D is TRBD1 (6 bases). CDR3 length: 15 amino acids. Deletions cut 0 bases from V and 1 base from J, with 10 bases between. Per germline, CDR1 SGHNT and CDR2 YYREEE (reference sequence). CDR3: CASSLGGTPNTEAFF. CDR3 nucleotides: TGTGCCAGCAGCTTGGGGGGGACACCGAACACTGAAGCTTTCTTT. The full variable domain, in which reference TRBV5-4 and TRBJ1-1 provide the parts outside the CDR3, is ETGVTQSPTHLIKTRGQQVTLRCSSQSGHNTVSWYQQALGQGPQFIFQYYREEENGRGNFPPRFSGLQFPNYSSELNVNALELDDSALYLCASSLGGTPNTEAFFGQGTRLTVV.

In regard to this clone: This sample also contains other DNA sequences that code for the same CDR3. The gene calls are TRBV30 and TRBJ1-1; D unresolved. This CDR3 contains 13 residues. Germline V gene lookup returns CDR1 GTSNPN and CDR2 SVGIG (reference sequence). Trimming left V 0 bases short and J 0 bases short, with 5 bases between. The CDR3 is CAWSVALNTEAFF. The CDR3 bases are TGTGCCTGGAGTGTAGCCCTGAACACTGAAGCTTTCTTT.

In this sample, this clone turned up once. The V call is TRBV6-5, the J call TRBJ1-1, with TRBD1 as a possible D gene (5 bases). Germline-derived CDR1 and CDR2 are MNHEY and SVGAGI. CDR3 length: 13 amino acids. The V gene lost 8 bases and the J gene lost 0 bases, with 10 bases spanning the gap. CDR3 DNA sequence: TGTGCCAGCGGGTGGGGGGTGAACACTGAAGCTTTCTTT. Its protein is CASGWGVNTEAFF.

This chain joins TRBV2 and TRBJ1-1, with unresolved D. CDR1 SNHLY and CDR2 FYNNEI come from the germline V gene. Trimming left V 6 bases short and J 1 base short, with 9 bases between. This CDR3 region has 13 residues. Written as DNA, the CDR3 is TGTGCCAGCAGGAAGGAGGGGAACACTGAAGCTTTCTTT. Translated, it gives CASRKEGNTEAFF.

The chain couples TRBV11-2 to TRBJ2-1; no definite D call. Trimming left V 2 bases short and J 2 bases short, with 10 bases between. Germline V gene lookup returns CDR1 SGHAT and CDR2 FQNNGV. The length of the CDR3 is 15 residues. For the CDR3, the DNA is TGTGCCAGCAGCTTACGCGGCCTCCCCTACAATGAGCAGTTCTTC. Its protein product is CASSLRGLPYNEQFF.

This chain uses TRBV7-7 with TRBJ1-2; D call uncertain. The CDR3 has 14 amino acids. From germline, CDR1 is SSHAT and CDR2 FNYEAQ (reference sequence). The CDR3 loop is CARAAPSPCVGYTF. CDR3 nucleotide sequence: TGTGCTAGAGCAGCCCCATCCCCCTGTGTTGGCTACACCTTC.

This clone was seen a few times. The chain uses TRBV27 and TRBJ1-1; 7 bases align to TRBD1. V shed 3 bases and J 1 base; nucleotides not matched to a gene: 8. The CDR3 consists of 16 residues. Germline V CDR1 and CDR2: MNHEY, SMNVEV (reference sequence). CDR3 nucleotides: TGTGCCAGCAGTTTCCTACCGGGACAGAGGAACACTGAAGCTTTCTTT. It encodes CASSFLPGQRNTEAFF.

On this clone itself: One junction end does not reproduce the germline sequence, and a read error may be involved. V and J are TRBV28 and TRBJ1-1; possible D gene TRBD1, 6 bases. Germline CDR1 and CDR2: MDHEN and SYDVKM. This CDR3 has 15 residues. The CDR3 loop reads CASTLGGTLNTEAFF. The CDR3 DNA reads as TGTGCCAGCACTTTAGGAGGGACACTGAACACTGAAGCTTTCTTT. Full variable domain (outside the CDR3, taken from reference TRBV28 and TRBJ1-1): DVKVTQSSRYLVKRTGEKVFLECVQDMDHENMFWYRQDPGLGLRLIYFSYDVKMKEKGDIPEGYSVSREKKERFSLILESASTNQTSMYLCASTLGGTLNTEAFFGQGTRLTVV.